The source of this T cell receptor beta chain is a study of blood T cell repertoires in COVID-19. Clones were read by immunoSEQ multiplex PCR, and TCRdb kept only the in-frame ones, dropping some. This sample has approximately 440,000 clones, with around 91% found just once. Input material: PBMCs or T cells enriched from blood (not recorded which). This clonotype was obtained from a man between 18 and 35 years old who had recovered from COVID-19.

CDR3 residues: CASSLGQGSYRNTIYF. The CDR3 nucleotides read TGTGCCAGCAGCTTGGGACAGGGTAGTTATCGAAACACCATATATTTT. V is TRBV5-4 and J is TRBJ1-3, with 7 nucleotides matching TRBD1. J lost 5 bases, V lost 0 bases, and 8 bases had no gene match. The CDR3 length is 16 residues. Per the germline V gene, CDR1 is SGHNT and CDR2 is YYREEE (reference sequence).